This T cell receptor (beta chain) was recovered during a study of blood T cell repertoires in COVID-19. On the study more broadly: The United States, Italy and Spain were the sources of the acute and convalescent COVID-19 samples. The cDNA or gDNA used as material had been derived from T cells, B-cell-depleted T cells, or PBMCs.

Germline V gene sequence: CDR1 LNHNV, CDR2 YYDKDF (reference sequence). V lost 3 bases, J lost 7 bases, and 8 bases stayed unmatched. CDR3 length: 16 residues. TCRdb's copy holds only in-frame clones and misses some; the assay was immunoSEQ multiplex PCR. The sample includes roughly 190,000 clones, over 75% of them seen just once. This clone came up a few times. The material sequenced was PBMCs or T cells enriched from blood (not recorded which). This rearrangement joins TRBV15 to TRBJ2-7, with TRBD2 matching 14 bases. This sequence was found in a young woman who had recovered from COVID-19. The CDR3 region is CATSSPGTSGRGEQYF. The DNA for the CDR3 is TGTGCCACCAGCAGTCCCGGGACTAGCGGGAGAGGGGAGCAGTACTTC.